This T cell receptor beta chain was sequenced for a study of a mutant IDH1 vaccine in newly diagnosed glioma. Profiling relied on immunoSEQ multiplex PCR, and the TCRdb table lists in-frame clones only, not all of them. In the table there are about 36,000 clones, approximately 80% of which are singletons. Time point indicated: week 11, during vaccination. Topical imiquimod accompanied each vaccine dose, which consisted of 300 ug of mutant IDH1 20-mer peptide. Remarks on this clone: Antigen: not known.

The TCR comes from a young woman with glioma. Some clones in this sample may be carry-over from other donors' samples. This sample comprised peripheral blood mononuclear cells (PBMCs), obtained from a glioma patient whose treatment included an IDH1 peptide vaccine.

The DNA for the CDR3 is TGTGCCTGGAGTGAGAGAGGTGGCAGGGCTATGGTCGGGCAGTACTTC. Translated, it gives CAWSERGGRAMVGQYF. V is TRBV30 and J is TRBJ2-7, with D maybe TRBD1 (5 bases). The CDR3 is 16 residues long. Germline V gene sequence: CDR1 GTSNPN, CDR2 SVGIG (reference sequence). The germline V and J ends were trimmed by 1 base and 9 bases, with 25 bases remaining between them.